One TCR beta chain is described in this entry. The antigen is unknown. Second doses at about 4 or about 12 weeks were pooled. The data belong to a study of T cell responses to AZD1222 COVID-19 vaccine. Notes on the study in general: White British people made up most donors, females outnumbered males, and clonal diversity was possibly underestimated.

Germline-derived CDR1 and CDR2 are MNHGY and SAAAGT. V dropped 0 bases and J dropped 0 bases, with 6 bases sitting between them. The CDR3 contains 15 residues. Sequencing was performed with immunoSEQ multiplex PCR; in TCRdb, only in-frame clones are kept and a portion is missing. The sample carries fewer than 200,000 clones, 88% recorded once. The receptor comes from an adult who received the AZD1222 COVID-19 vaccine. This specimen consisted of peripheral blood, obtained 28 days after the second AZD1222 dose. The gene calls are TRBV6-8 and TRBJ1-3, with no clear D. Here the CDR3 DNA reads TGTGCCAGCAGTTACTCGACACGCTCTGGAAACACCATATATTTT. Its translation is CASSYSTRSGNTIYF.